These T cell receptor beta chains were read from a single sample in a study of blood T cell repertoires in COVID-19. Libraries were prepared by immunoSEQ multiplex PCR; TCRdb keeps only in-frame clonotypes and omits some of them. The table lists under 200,000 clones, around four fifths of them singletons, with about 7.7% in the top ten. The sample comprised PBMCs or T cells enriched from blood (not recorded which). Receptors were obtained from a man aged 45-65 years who had recovered from COVID-19. Each CDR3 is given with its conserved first and last residue. A D gene is named only where the DNA matches it firmly. Clone sizes are given selectively: once, few, many, or a class where the clone is expanded.

D,J,size,V,DNA,CDR3
TRBD1,TRBJ2-2,-,TRBV7-9,TGTGCCAGCAGCTTAACAGGGGGCAGATCCGGGGAGCTGTTTTTT,CASSLTGGRSGELFF
-,TRBJ2-1,-,TRBV10-3,TGTGCCATCAGCAGCACCGGGACTTTTTACAATGAGCAGTTCTTC,CAISSTGTFYNEQFF
-,TRBJ1-2,-,TRBV6-2/TRBV6-3,TGTGCCAGCAGTTACTCCCTCGGCTACACCTTC,CASSYSLGYTF
-,TRBJ2-1,-,TRBV5-6,TGTGCCAGCAGGCCTGGACAGCTCCACTCCTACAATGAGCAGTTCTTC,CASRPGQLHSYNEQFF
TRBD1,TRBJ2-3,once,TRBV7-3,TGTGCCAGCAGCGACAGGGGGGTTTCGGATACGCAGTATTTT,CASSDRGVSDTQYF
TRBD2,TRBJ2-3,-,TRBV5-1,TGCGCCAGCCGCGGTTCGGGGGGGGGCCCAGATACGCAGTATTTT,CASRGSGGGPDTQYF
TRBD2,TRBJ2-1,-,TRBV7-9,TGTGCCAGCAGCCCTGGACTAGCGGGGCCTGGGGAGCAGTTCTTC,CASSPGLAGPGEQFF
TRBD1,TRBJ1-5,once,TRBV19,TGTGCCAGTAGTATGGGCAGGGGGCCGGATCAGCCCCAGCATTTT,CASSMGRGPDQPQHF
-,TRBJ1-5,-,TRBV7-6,TGTGCCAGCAGCTTACCCCGGACAGCTCGAAGTCAGCCCCAGCATTTT,CASSLPRTARSQPQHF
-,TRBJ1-1,-,TRBV5-6,TGTGCCAGCAGCTTGGGCCGGGGGAGTAGGAACACTGAAGCTTTCTTT,CASSLGRGSRNTEAFF
-,TRBJ2-7,few,TRBV5-4,TGTGCCAGCAGTGCAGGGGTAGGCGAGCAGTACTTC,CASSAGVGEQYF
TRBD1,TRBJ2-3,-,TRBV7-3,TGTGCCAGCAGCTTCCCCCAAAAACAGGGGGCGAGCACAGATACGCAGTATTTT,CASSFPQKQGASTDTQYF
TRBD1,TRBJ1-1,-,TRBV6-5,TGTGCCAGCAGCCGACAGGGGGCGCCTGAAGCTTTCTTT,CASSRQGAPEAFF
TRBD2,TRBJ2-4,-,TRBV6-5,TGTGCCCTTGGGAGGGGCGGAAACATTCAGTACTTC,CALGRGGNIQYF
TRBD2,TRBJ2-2,once,TRBV27,TGTGCCAGCAGTCTTGTACTGGCGGGGGGGCGGCCCGGGGAGCTGTTTTTT,CASSLVLAGGRPGELFF
-,TRBJ1-2,-,TRBV12-3/TRBV12-4,TGTGCCAGCAGTTTAGGGCCCGGGGATGGCTACACCTTC,CASSLGPGDGYTF
-,TRBJ1-6,-,TRBV7-2,TGTGCCAGCAGGCCCCCGGGACAATCTAAATCACCCCTCCACTTT,CASRPPGQSKSPLHF
TRBD1,TRBJ1-4,-,TRBV5-6,TGTGCCAGCAGCTTAAGGACAGGGCGTAGTGAAAAACTGTTTTTT,CASSLRTGRSEKLFF
-,TRBJ1-4,-,TRBV4-3,TGCGCCAGCAGCTTCCGTCGGTTTGCAACTAATGAAAAACTGTTTTTT,CASSFRRFATNEKLFF
-,TRBJ1-3,-,TRBV7-8,TGTGCCAGCAGCCCTCGTACAGGGATTGGAAACACCATATATTTT,CASSPRTGIGNTIYF
TRBD2,TRBJ2-4,-,TRBV4-3,TGCGCCAGCAGCCCCCATGGGGCGGGGGGTAGGAACATTCAGTACTTC,CASSPHGAGGRNIQYF
-,TRBJ1-1,-,TRBV18,TGTGCCAGCTCCCGAATCCGGGACAATACGAACACTGAAGCTTTCTTT,CASSRIRDNTNTEAFF
TRBD1,TRBJ2-7,-,TRBV6-2/TRBV6-3,TGTGCCAGCAGTGGCCAGACAGGGCGGTCCGAGCAGTACTTC,CASSGQTGRSEQYF
TRBD1,TRBJ2-3,-,TRBV29-1,TGCAGCGTTTCCAGGGGGCAAGGAACGCAGTATTTT,CSVSRGQGTQYF
-,TRBJ1-1,few,TRBV2,TGTGCCAGTCGGTTTGGGGCGGAAGCTTTCTTT,CASRFGAEAFF
TRBD1,TRBJ1-1,-,TRBV5-1,TGCGCCAGCAGCCCGGTCCTTCGAGGGGGCGAAGCTTTCTTT,CASSPVLRGGEAFF
-,TRBJ2-7,-,TRBV5-1,TGCGCCAGCAGCTTTAGCAGGGCCGCAGGGGTCTACGAGCAGTACTTC,CASSFSRAAGVYEQYF
TRBD2,TRBJ2-1,-,TRBV5-4,TGTGCCAGCAGCTGGGGACTAGCGGGGATTAGCTCCTACAATGAGCAGTTCTTC,CASSWGLAGISSYNEQFF
-,TRBJ2-3,-,TRBV5-5,TGTGCCAGCAGCTTGGCGGTGTTGGGAGCTTATCCAGGAGATACGCAGTATTTT,CASSLAVLGAYPGDTQYF
TRBD1,TRBJ1-2,-,TRBV3-1/TRBV3-2,TGTGCCAGCAGCCCGACAGGGGCGGGCTACACCTTC,CASSPTGAGYTF
TRBD2,TRBJ2-2,-,TRBV30,TGTGCAGGCGGGGGTCCCGGGGAGCTGTTTTTT,CAGGGPGELFF
TRBD2,TRBJ2-1,-,TRBV4-1,TGCGCCAGCAGCCAAGAAGCCCCGACTAGCGGGGGGGCCTACAATGAGCAGTTCTTC,CASSQEAPTSGGAYNEQFF
TRBD1,TRBJ2-2,once,TRBV7-7,TGTGCTAGCAGCAAGGGGACAGGGGTCACCGGGGAGCTGTTTTTT,CASSKGTGVTGELFF
-,TRBJ1-1,-,TRBV18,TGTGCCAGCTCACCTCTGGACAGCTACGGCACTGAAGCTTTCTTT,CASSPLDSYGTEAFF
-,TRBJ2-1,-,TRBV6-6,-,CASSTSGGPYNEQFF
-,TRBJ2-3,-,TRBV6-1,TGTGCCAGCAGTGAAGGTGTGGGGGGAAAGTATTTT,CASSEGVGGKYF
-,TRBJ1-2,-,TRBV7-2,TGTGCCAGCAGTCGAACCACCGGGACAAGGGTCTATGGCTACACCTTC,CASSRTTGTRVYGYTF
TRBD2,TRBJ2-1,-,TRBV3-1/TRBV3-2,TGTGCCAGCAGCCAAGGAGGGCGGGGGGCCGGAAATGAGCAGTTCTTC,CASSQGGRGAGNEQFF
TRBD1,TRBJ2-2,-,TRBV6-5,TGTGCCAGCAGCCCGGGACAGGCCGCCGGGGAGCTGTTTTTT,CASSPGQAAGELFF
-,TRBJ1-2,-,TRBV4-2,TGTGCCAGCAGCCAAGTAGGGGATGATGGCTACACCTTC,CASSQVGDDGYTF
-,TRBJ2-3,-,TRBV27,TGTGCCAGCAGTTTACGGGCAGGGTCAGATACGCAGTATTTT,CASSLRAGSDTQYF
-,TRBJ1-2,-,TRBV27,TGTGCCAGCAGTTTATCGGGCAGGGATGGGTTTGGTGGCTACACCTTC,CASSLSGRDGFGGYTF
TRBD1,TRBJ1-6,-,TRBV11-2,TGTGCCAGCAGCTTACTCGACAGGGATTTTTCACCCCTCCACTTT,CASSLLDRDFSPLHF
-,TRBJ2-1,once,TRBV11-1,TGTGCCAGCAGCTTAGGGGGCCCCTACAATGAGCAGTTCTTC,CASSLGGPYNEQFF
-,TRBJ1-2,-,TRBV6-1,TGTGCCAGCAGTGAAGATGGAGCATCCTATGGCTACACCTTC,CASSEDGASYGYTF
-,TRBJ1-2,once,TRBV5-1,TGCGCCAGCAGCCACCCCCGAGGAGGCTACACCTTC,CASSHPRGGYTF
TRBD1,TRBJ1-6,-,TRBV9,TGTGCCAGCAGCGGTGACAGGGTGGAGGCACCCCTCCACTTT,CASSGDRVEAPLHF
-,TRBJ1-2,-,TRBV7-2,TGTGCCAGCAGCTTAGTACTCGGGAACGGCTACACCTTC,CASSLVLGNGYTF
TRBD1,TRBJ1-1,-,TRBV5-4,TGTGCCAGCACGGGACAGGGACAGAACACTGAAGCTTTCTTT,CASTGQGQNTEAFF
TRBD1,TRBJ1-1,-,TRBV18,TGTGCCAGCTCACCACGACAGGGTGGGACCATGAACACTGAAGCTTTCTTT,CASSPRQGGTMNTEAFF
-,TRBJ1-5,few,TRBV30,TGTGCCTGGGCCCTTCAGAGCGCAAGCAATCAGCCCCAGCATTTT,CAWALQSASNQPQHF
TRBD1,TRBJ2-5,-,TRBV7-9,TGTGCCAGCAGCACGGGACAGGGGGCGAGGGAGACCCAGTACTTC,CASSTGQGARETQYF
TRBD2,TRBJ2-5,-,TRBV11-1,TGTGCCAGCAGCAAAAGAAGTGGGACTAGCGCGCAGACCCAGTACTTC,CASSKRSGTSAQTQYF